The rows below give T cell receptor beta chains drawn from one sample of a study of response to subunit inactivated influenza vaccine. MiXCR, applied by TCRdb to the RT-PCR reads, yields one record per CDR3 protein. The data show some 500,000 distinct CDR3 sequences, around 25% seen once. The sequences come from CD4+ T cells sorted from PBMCs, collected 5 days after vaccination. These receptors were collected from a man between 50 and 59 years old who received an inactivated influenza vaccine. Each CDR3 is given with its conserved first and last residue. Each record gives: J gene, V gene, clone size, D gene, CDR3 protein, CDR3 DNA. D genes are given only for firm matches. The size of a clone is reported for some rows only, either as once, few or many, or as a class for expanded clones.

>TRBJ1-1|TRBV10-3|-|-
CAITPIRKNTEAFF
TGTGCCATCACCCCGATCCGGAAAAACACTGAAGCTTTCTTT
>TRBJ2-1|TRBV14|-|TRBD1
CASSPQGANEQFF
TGTGCCAGCAGCCCACAGGGGGCTAATGAGCAGTTCTTC
>TRBJ1-4|TRBV7-6|-|-
CASSLQSPSATNEKLFF
TGTGCCAGCAGCTTACAGAGTCCCAGTGCAACTAATGAAAAACTGTTTTTT
>TRBJ2-1|TRBV5-1|-|TRBD1
CASNRDRYNEQFF
TGCGCCAGCAACCGGGACAGATACAATGAGCAGTTCTTC
>TRBJ2-1|TRBV12-3/TRBV12-4|few|TRBD1
CASRGGWGPQIYNEQFF
TGTGCCAGCAGAGGGGGCTGGGGGCCGCAGATCTACAATGAGCAGTTCTTC
>TRBJ2-7|TRBV15|-|TRBD2
CATSREAGGPDEQYF
TGTGCCACCAGCAGAGAGGCGGGAGGGCCCGACGAGCAGTACTTC
>TRBJ2-5|TRBV5-1|-|-
CASSPRDTDPQYF
TGCGCCAGCAGCCCCCGGGACACCGACCCCCAGTACTTC
>TRBJ2-7|TRBV9|few|TRBD1
CASSVGDRISEQYF
TGTGCCAGCAGCGTAGGGGACAGGATTAGCGAGCAGTACTTC
>TRBJ2-7|TRBV7-9|few|TRBD1
CATGTGVFYEQYF
TGTGCTACGGGGACAGGGGTTTTTTACGAGCAGTACTTC
>TRBJ2-3|TRBV25-1|-|-
CASRNHLDSQGGTQYF
TGTGCCAGCAGGAACCATTTGGACAGCCAGGGTGGTACGCAGTATTTT